This TCR beta chain was found in a study of identical twins. One entry per CDR3 protein results from TCRdb running MiXCR on the 5' RACE reads. The sample lists around 530,000 distinct CDR3 sequences; roughly 15% were seen once. About this clonotype itself: Its antigen remains unidentified.

The CDR3 covers 15 residues. Looked up from germline, CDR1 is SGHRS and CDR2 is YFSETQ. V dropped 3 bases and J dropped 1 base, with 13 bases sitting between them. Study-wide results and limits: In drawing conclusions, the study used cross-sectional statistical analysis and did not follow the same donors. For zero-insertion analyses, partial confounding could come from invariant MAIT and iNKT cells. The study found excess low generation probability among twin-shared out-of-frame alpha sequences. The abundant beta clonotypes from cord blood had fewer insertions, and memory repertoires had none of this.

The same sample was also studied in work on yellow fever vaccine responses in identical twins.

The origin of this receptor is a young woman in good health. The sequencing sample was made of CD4+ T cells sorted from blood. The chain carries TRBV5-1 and TRBJ2-5; D unclear. CDR3: CASSSARSVQETQYF. The CDR3 nucleotides are TGCGCCAGCAGCTCTGCTAGGAGCGTCCAAGAGACCCAGTACTTC.